This T cell receptor (beta chain) was captured in a study of beta chain features in type 1 diabetes. Background on the study: All samples yielded 85 million to 130 million examined sorted cells. General study points: Within each of all four CD4+ subsets, Type 1 diabetes patients had TCRB CDR3s that were moderately but significantly shorter.

Reverse transcription of all isolated RNA meant that expressed TCRB transcripts were sequenced. Sequencing was performed with immunoSEQ multiplex PCR; in TCRdb, only in-frame clones are kept and a portion is missing. The table has fewer than 200,000 clones, about 13% seen once. The CDR3 extends over 13 amino acids. Germline CDR1 SQVTM, CDR2 ANQGSEA. The V gene lost 1 base and the J gene lost 2 bases, with 9 bases spanning the gap. Turning to this clone: As yet, its antigen is unknown.

The chain joins TRBV29-1 to TRBJ2-7, with D hard to call. The sample was central memory CD4+ T cells from blood. This TCR was recovered from a woman between 18 and 29 years old in good health. DNA of the CDR3: TGCAGCGTTGAAGGCAGGCTACCCTACGAGCAGTACTTC. Amino acid sequence: CSVEGRLPYEQYF.